The rows below give T cell receptor beta chains drawn from one sample of a study of cytomegalovirus exposure and HLA in healthy donors. Assay: immunoSEQ multiplex PCR; the TCRdb copy retains only in-frame clones and omits some. The sample holds some 100,000 clones, 70% seen once. Sequencing was carried out using PBMCs. These receptors all stem from a woman aged 50 to 65 in good health and CMV-seropositive. CDR3s include the opening cysteine and the closing phenylalanine or tryptophan. D genes are given only for firm matches. Clone size appears in some rows only: once, few, many, or a class for an expanded clone.

len | j_gene | v_gene | d_gene | abundance | CDR3aa | CDR3nt
15 | TRBJ1-2 | TRBV7-2 | TRBD1 | NA | CASSHGTGGGYGYTF | TGTGCCAGCAGCCACGGGACAGGGGGGGGCTATGGCTACACCTTC
14 | TRBJ1-5 | TRBV27 | NA | NA | CASSPGFDNQPQHF | TGTGCCAGCAGTCCAGGGTTCGACAATCAGCCCCAGCATTTT
13 | TRBJ2-3 | TRBV19 | NA | NA | CATNQGNTDTQYF | TGTGCCACCAACCAGGGGAACACAGATACGCAGTATTTT
17 | TRBJ2-5 | TRBV11-3 | NA | NA | CASSQGVQGEGWETQYF | TGTGCCAGCAGCCAAGGGGTCCAGGGTGAAGGATGGGAGACCCAGTACTTC
16 | TRBJ1-1 | TRBV4-1 | NA | NA | CASSQAGANFGTEAFF | TGCGCCAGCAGCCAAGCAGGGGCCAACTTTGGCACTGAAGCTTTCTTT
18 | TRBJ2-2 | TRBV19 | TRBD2 | NA | CASSIAHGLAPESGELFF | TGTGCCAGTAGTATCGCCCATGGACTAGCGCCGGAGTCCGGGGAGCTGTTTTTT
16 | TRBJ2-3 | TRBV7-9 | TRBD2 | NA | CSSSSAIGRAKDTQYF | TGTTCCAGCAGCTCCGCAATCGGGAGGGCGAAAGATACGCAGTATTTT
13 | TRBJ2-5 | TRBV28 | NA | NA | CASSSPGEETQYF | TGTGCCAGCAGTTCCCCAGGGGAAGAGACCCAGTACTTC
16 | TRBJ2-1 | TRBV25-1 | TRBD2 | NA | CASSQGGLAGYNEQFF | TGTGCCAGCTCCCAGGGGGGACTAGCGGGATACAATGAGCAATTCTTC
12 | TRBJ1-1 | TRBV28 | NA | medium-sized | CASSEGIPEAFF | TGTGCCAGCAGTGAGGGAATCCCTGAAGCTTTCTTT
15 | TRBJ2-1 | TRBV25-1 | TRBD2 | NA | CASSEPLAGYNEQFF | TGTGCCAGCAGTGAACCCCTAGCGGGGTACAATGAGCAGTTCTTC
15 | TRBJ2-7 | TRBV7-2 | NA | NA | CASSLDGGLSYEQYF | TGTGCCAGCAGCTTAGATGGAGGGCTCTCCTACGAGCAGTACTTC
19 | TRBJ2-1 | TRBV7-9 | TRBD2 | NA | CASSRQWGRTSGRANEQFF | TGTGCCAGCAGCCGACAATGGGGCCGGACTAGCGGGAGGGCCAATGAGCAGTTCTTC